This T cell receptor beta chain came from a study of response to subunit inactivated influenza vaccine. Looked up from germline, CDR1 is MGHRA and CDR2 is YSYEKL. V was shortened by 0 bases and J by 4 bases, with 7 bases between the two germline ends. The CDR3 consists of 14 residues. TCRdb re-called the RT-PCR reads through MiXCR, storing one row per CDR3 protein. Of about 540,000 distinct CDR3 sequences listed, under 30% are singletons. This clonotype was recorded a few times. A further study also used this sample, focusing on T cells expressing NK-cell markers. That source adds: Scientists made TCR beta cDNA using 5'RACE template switching with UMIs. Sorting was restricted to alpha-beta TCR T cells by an anti-gamma-delta TCR antibody in several experiments. Dominant NKG2C+ clonotypes were found to form 1.0-7.0% of CD8+ T cells in 5 or 6 donors. In several donors, these clonotypes also led the CD3+CD56-NKG2C+ fraction.

The chain employs TRBV4-1 and TRBJ1-5; no clear D. This sequence originates from a man aged 50 or older who received an inactivated influenza vaccine. The specimen was CD4+ T cells sorted from PBMCs, collected approximately 12 days after vaccination. This CDR3 reads CASSQEPGNQPQHF. CDR3 coding DNA: TGCGCCAGCAGCCAAGAACCAGGAAATCAGCCCCAGCATTTT.